A selection of T cell receptor beta chains follows, all from one sample in a study of blood T cells in healthy people across ages. MiXCR, applied by TCRdb to the 5' RACE reads, yields one record per CDR3 protein. The table shows roughly 1,300,000 distinct CDR3 sequences, with 55% to 75% occurring only once. The sample was blood. These receptors originate from a man in his late teens or twenties in good health. Both conserved end residues are part of each CDR3. Fields, in order: V gene, J gene, D gene, clone size, CDR3 protein, CDR3 DNA. D genes are given only for firm matches. Part of the rows lack a size; the others show once, few, many or a class for expanded clones.

>TRBV12-3/TRBV12-4|TRBJ1-2|.|.
CASSNQQGLSYGYTF
TGTGCCAGCAGTAACCAACAGGGATTATCCTATGGCTACACCTTC
>TRBV4-1|TRBJ2-7|TRBD2|few
CASSQFRTAGVYEQYF
TGCGCCAGCAGCCAATTTCGAACGGCGGGGGTTTACGAGCAGTACTTC
>TRBV30|TRBJ1-6|.|.
CAWSRSGNSPLHF
TGTGCCTGGAGTAGGTCAGGGAATTCACCCCTCCACTTT
>TRBV29-1|TRBJ2-3|TRBD2|.
CSVGTTGGEDTQYF
TGCAGCGTTGGCACGACTGGGGGGGAAGATACGCAGTATTTT
>TRBV5-4|TRBJ2-5|.|.
CASSTGPWRETQYF
TGTGCCAGCAGCACAGGGCCGTGGCGAGAGACCCAGTACTTC
>TRBV29-1|TRBJ2-2|.|.
CSVTGSKSNTGELFF
TGCAGCGTTACGGGCTCAAAATCAAACACCGGGGAGCTGTTTTTT
>TRBV4-1|TRBJ1-4|.|once
CASSHGLPPGSYNEKLFF
TGCGCCAGCAGCCACGGACTCCCACCGGGTTCATACAATGAAAAACTGTTTTTT
>TRBV5-5|TRBJ1-2|.|.
CASSLRAQSGYGYTF
TGTGCCAGCAGCTTGCGAGCCCAGTCGGGCTATGGCTACACCTTC
>TRBV27|TRBJ2-1|.|.
CASSLMISANEQFF
TGTGCCAGCAGTTTAATGATCAGCGCCAATGAGCAGTTCTTC
>TRBV10-3|TRBJ2-1|TRBD2|.
CAIREGLGGPPEQFF
TGTGCCATCAGGGAGGGACTAGGAGGCCCCCCTGAGCAGTTCTTC
>TRBV2|TRBJ2-7|.|.
CASSDYRDNSYEQYF
TGTGCCAGCAGTGATTACCGGGACAACTCCTACGAGCAGTACTTC
>TRBV4-3|TRBJ2-1|.|.
CASSQHRGEQFF
TGCGCCAGCAGCCAACACCGAGGCGAGCAGTTCTTC
>TRBV7-6|TRBJ1-6|.|few
CASSLRTEGSPLHF
TGTGCCAGCAGTCTCCGGACCGAAGGTTCACCCCTCCACTTT
>TRBV12-3/TRBV12-4|TRBJ1-2|.|.
CASRLQGNYGYTF
TGTGCCAGCAGACTCCAGGGGAACTATGGCTACACCTTC
>TRBV7-2|TRBJ1-1|.|.
CASSFKSGHLPGNTEAFF
TGTGCCAGCAGCTTCAAATCGGGACACCTTCCTGGGAACACTGAAGCTTTCTTT
>TRBV9|TRBJ2-1|TRBD2|.
CASNLPGGTSTRKEQFF
TGTGCCAGCAACCTACCCGGGGGGACTAGCACACGGAAGGAGCAGTTCTTC
>TRBV24-1|TRBJ2-6|.|.
CATSKGSGANVLTF
TGTGCCACCAGTAAGGGATCCGGGGCCAACGTCCTGACTTTC
>TRBV4-1|TRBJ2-7|.|.
CASSPGQLSEQYF
TGCGCCAGCAGCCCTGGACAGCTGAGCGAGCAGTACTTC
>TRBV20-1|TRBJ1-5|.|few
CSARDPLLETNQPQHF
TGCAGTGCTAGAGATCCCCTCCTAGAAACTAATCAGCCCCAGCATTTT
>TRBV25-1|TRBJ2-3|TRBD2|.
CASSEWVGGLASTDTQYF
TGTGCCAGCAGTGAATGGGTCGGGGGACTAGCAAGCACAGATACGCAGTATTTT
>TRBV5-1|TRBJ2-7|TRBD2|.
CASSPAGGPGNEQYF
TGCGCCAGCAGCCCAGCGGGAGGGCCGGGGAACGAGCAGTACTTC
>TRBV20-1|TRBJ2-7|.|few
CSARGHLSYEQYF
TGCAGTGCCAGGGGACACCTATCCTACGAGCAGTACTTC
>TRBV5-1|TRBJ2-1|TRBD1|few
CASSSWWDSLLHEQFF
TGCGCCAGCAGCTCATGGTGGGACAGCCTACTTCATGAGCAGTTCTTC
>TRBV2|TRBJ2-1|.|few
CASSEWGEQFF
TGTGCCAGCAGTGAATGGGGTGAGCAGTTCTTC
>TRBV27|TRBJ2-7|TRBD1|.
CASSAQGPAYKQYF
TGTGCCAGCAGTGCACAGGGGCCCGCCTACAAGCAGTACTTC
>TRBV6-1|TRBJ1-6|.|few
CASSDGTSLHF
TGTGCCAGCAGTGACGGGACATCCCTCCACTTT
>TRBV20-1|TRBJ1-1|.|.
CTAGAFIEGAFF
TGCACTGCCGGGGCATTCATTGAGGGAGCTTTCTTT
>TRBV12-3/TRBV12-4|TRBJ2-3|TRBD2|few
CASRASGAADTQYF
TGTGCCAGCAGGGCTAGCGGGGCGGCAGATACGCAGTATTTT
>TRBV7-9|TRBJ1-4|.|few
CASSFFWGERINEKLFF
TGTGCCAGCAGCTTTTTTTGGGGAGAGCGGATAAATGAAAAACTGTTTTTT
>TRBV29-1|TRBJ2-1|.|.
CSVQTSSHNEQFF
TGCAGCGTGCAGACTAGTTCCCACAATGAGCAGTTCTTC
>TRBV4-2|TRBJ1-1|.|.
CASSQAWRGRRAEAFF
TGTGCCAGCAGCCAAGCCTGGCGGGGGAGAAGGGCTGAAGCTTTCTTT
>TRBV24-1|TRBJ1-2|.|few
CATSDPREGYGYTF
TGTGCCACCAGTGACCCGAGAGAGGGCTATGGCTACACCTTC
>TRBV20-1|TRBJ1-6|.|.
CSASPMGRADSPLHF
TGCAGTGCTAGCCCAATGGGCAGGGCGGATTCACCCCTCCACTTT
>TRBV7-9|TRBJ2-3|TRBD2|once
CASSLREAETDTQYF
TGTGCCAGCAGCCTCCGGGAGGCGGAGACAGATACGCAGTATTTT
>TRBV20-1|TRBJ2-7|TRBD2|once
CSARGIPSGQVYNEQYF
TGCAGTGCTAGAGGGATCCCTAGCGGGCAGGTTTACAATGAGCAGTACTTC